The clone carrying this TCR beta chain was detected only once. Its cognate antigen is unknown. At one end the junction does not follow the germline gene, possibly because of a read error. The CDR3 loop spans 16 amino acids. CDR1 and CDR2 from the germline V gene are LNHNV and YYDKDF (reference sequence). The data derive from a study of CD8+ T cells in alopecia areata. The wider study: Twice a day, 5 to 10 mg of oral tofacitinib was administered to treated patients.

General study findings and limits: Sequencing of scalp samples also includes resident alphabeta T cells from normal skin.

Treatment denoted: oral pan-JAK inhibitor, 5-10 mg twice daily. RNA, once extracted, was reverse transcribed into cDNA for use as the sequencing template. The repertoire was sequenced with immunoSEQ multiplex PCR; TCRdb's copy has only in-frame clones and lacks some. The table shows 250,000 to 350,000 clones, with 50% to 75% occurring only once. The sample consisted of CD4+ T cells sorted from blood, taken between weeks 51 and 52, from a patient treated with tofacitinib. This sequence originates from a human donor with alopecia areata. The V gene is TRBV15, the J gene TRBJ2-2; the D call may be TRBD1 or TRBD2 (6 bases each). CDR3 protein: CATSSGGRSNIGELFF. The CDR3 bases are TGTGCCACCAGCAGTGGGGGGCGATCCAACATCGGGGAGCTGTTTTTT.